The 9 T cell receptor beta chains presented below share a single source sample, sequenced in a study of OX40 agonist ivuxolimab in advanced cancers. Only in-frame clones appear in the TCRdb table, and some are missing; sequencing was by immunoSEQ multiplex PCR. Of over 20,000 clones listed, 86% are singletons. Sequencing was performed on CD4+ or CD8+ T cells sorted from blood, taken in a trial of the OX40 agonist ivuxolimab. These receptors came from an adult with an advanced solid tumor such as melanoma, head and neck, liver or kidney cancer.

The V and J genes are TRBV29-1 and TRBJ2-1, with 9 bases aligning to TRBD2. Unmatched junction bases numbered 28, after V lost 6 bases and J lost 7 bases. This CDR3 contains 20 residues. Germline assignment: CDR1 SQVTM and CDR2 ANQGSEA. DNA for the CDR3: TGCAGCGTCACGAGACTTCCGGGACATCGACTAGCGGAGAGGGGGAATGAGCAGTTCTTC. It translates to CSVTRLPGHRLAERGNEQFF.

The V call is TRBV19, the J call TRBJ1-5; D is unresolved. The germline gives CDR1 LNHDA, CDR2 SQIVND (reference sequence). This CDR3 spans 12 amino acids. V lost 5 bases, J lost 11 bases, and 13 bases lay in between. CDR3 residues: CASSPPLAAQHF. CDR3 sequence (DNA): TGTGCCAGTAGTCCCCCCCTTGCAGCCCAGCATTTT.

The chain is built from TRBV18 and TRBJ1-4, with a weak D call TRBD1 (5 bases). This CDR3 has 13 amino acids. V was trimmed by 4 bases and J by 6 bases, leaving 9 bases between them. The germline V gene has CDR1 KGHSH and CDR2 LQKENI. The CDR3 sequence is CASSQGRDEKLFF. In DNA form, the CDR3 reads TGTGCCAGCTCACAGGGGAGGGATGAAAAACTGTTTTTT.

This chain links TRBV11-3 with TRBJ2-5; D ambiguous. CDR1 and CDR2 from the germline V gene are SGHNT and YENEEA. This CDR3 is 12 amino acids long. V was trimmed by 8 bases and J by 0 bases, leaving 7 bases between them. Here the CDR3 reads CASQSYQETQYF. DNA for the CDR3: TGTGCCAGCCAGAGTTACCAAGAGACCCAGTACTTC.

The V and J genes are TRBV4-1 and TRBJ2-3; weak D call: TRBD2 (7 bases). The CDR3 extends over 17 amino acids. Germline-derived CDR1 and CDR2 are MGHRA and YSYEKL. Trimming removed 4 bases from V and 0 bases from J, with 17 bases in between. The CDR3 sequence is CASSPGGSGTSTDTQYF. The DNA for the CDR3 is TGCGCCAGCAGCCCAGGTGGGAGCGGGACAAGCACAGATACGCAGTATTTT.

The V call is TRBV19, the J call TRBJ2-7, with 8 bases aligning to TRBD1. Germline V lookup: CDR1 LNHDA, CDR2 SQIVND (reference sequence). Unmatched junction bases numbered 17, after V lost 5 bases and J lost 5 bases. This CDR3 spans 17 amino acids. CDR3 loop: CASSFGRGLRVLNEQYF. In DNA form, the CDR3 reads TGTGCCAGTAGTTTCGGCAGGGGGCTTCGGGTCTTGAACGAGCAGTACTTC.

V is TRBV4-3 and J is TRBJ2-7; D tentatively fits TRBD1 or TRBD2 (6 bases each). This CDR3 is 17 amino acids long. Germline V gives CDR1 LGHNA, CDR2 YSLEER. Trimming pared 0 bases from V and 7 bases from J, leaving 22 bases between. CDR3 sequence: CASSQDLGTTGVGEQYF. CDR3 DNA: TGCGCCAGCAGCCAAGACCTCGGGACAACGGGGGTAGGAGAGCAGTACTTC.

This chain links TRBV5-4 with TRBJ2-2; D may be TRBD2 (5 bases). Trimming pared 3 bases from V and 4 bases from J, leaving 13 bases between. This CDR3 has 15 residues. CDR1 is SGHNT, CDR2 YYREEE, per germline (reference sequence). CDR3 DNA sequence: TGTGCCAGCAGCTCCGGGATCCAACCCACCGGGGAGCTGTTTTTT. Amino acids: CASSSGIQPTGELFF. Supplemented by reference TRBV5-4 and TRBJ2-2, the full variable domain reads ETGVTQSPTHLIKTRGQQVTLRCSSQSGHNTVSWYQQALGQGPQFIFQYYREEENGRGNFPPRFSGLQFPNYSSELNVNALELDDSALYLCASSSGIQPTGELFFGEGSRLTVL.

V and J are TRBV5-8 and TRBJ2-3; 10 bases match TRBD2. Germline assignment: CDR1 SGHTS and CDR2 YDEGEE. The CDR3 spans 16 residues. V lost 4 bases to trimming and J lost 3 bases; unmatched junction nucleotides: 8. Written as DNA, the CDR3 is TGTGCCAGCAGCCCCAACCGAGCGGGAGGGACAGATACGCAGTATTTT. This translates into CASSPNRAGGTDTQYF.